This T cell receptor (beta chain) stems from a study of breast tumors, draining lymph nodes, adjacent tissues. A single record per CDR3 protein comes from TCRdb applying MiXCR to the multiplex PCR reads. Among 150,000 or so distinct CDR3 sequences listed, approximately 30% were seen once. Germline loops: CDR1 KGHSH, CDR2 LQKENI. The CDR3 has 17 residues. Axillary draining lymph nodes of breast cancer patients supplied the node samples. Findings and caveats of the study: Most tumor T cells seemingly derive from lymph node, then expand in tumor. Tumor repertoires ranked between lymph nodes and nontumor tissue in diversity, with V and J gene preferences.

As to this clonotype: Its antigen is unknown. Given a much more abundant clone one base away, this may be a read error.

The sequenced sample consisted of axillary lymph node tissue. The clonotype comes from a female donor with breast cancer. Some clones in this sample may be carry-over from other donors' samples. The chain joins TRBV18 to TRBJ2-3; a possible D gene is TRBD2 (6 bases). CDR3 DNA: TGTGCCAGCTCACCACCTCCAGCGGGCCTGCTTTGGGATACGCAGTGTTTT. As protein: CASSPPPAGLLWDTQCF.